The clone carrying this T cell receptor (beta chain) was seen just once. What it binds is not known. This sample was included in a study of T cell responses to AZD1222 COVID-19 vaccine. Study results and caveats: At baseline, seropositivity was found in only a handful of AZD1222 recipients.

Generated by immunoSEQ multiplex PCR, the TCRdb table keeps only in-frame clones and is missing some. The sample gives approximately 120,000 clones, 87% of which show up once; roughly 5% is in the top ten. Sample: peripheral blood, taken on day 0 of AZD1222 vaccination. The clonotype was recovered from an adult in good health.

CDR3 DNA: TGTGCCAGCAGCCAAGAGAGATATAGCGGGGGCATCTACAATGAGCAGTTCTTC. It specifies CASSQERYSGGIYNEQFF. The chain uses TRBV3-1 (or the pseudogene TRBV3-2) and TRBJ2-1; 9 nucleotides match TRBD2. Germline V gene data show CDR1 as LGHDT and CDR2 as YNNKEL (reference sequence). This CDR3 comprises 18 residues. The trim removed 0 bases at V and 3 bases at J, leaving 9 bases unmatched.